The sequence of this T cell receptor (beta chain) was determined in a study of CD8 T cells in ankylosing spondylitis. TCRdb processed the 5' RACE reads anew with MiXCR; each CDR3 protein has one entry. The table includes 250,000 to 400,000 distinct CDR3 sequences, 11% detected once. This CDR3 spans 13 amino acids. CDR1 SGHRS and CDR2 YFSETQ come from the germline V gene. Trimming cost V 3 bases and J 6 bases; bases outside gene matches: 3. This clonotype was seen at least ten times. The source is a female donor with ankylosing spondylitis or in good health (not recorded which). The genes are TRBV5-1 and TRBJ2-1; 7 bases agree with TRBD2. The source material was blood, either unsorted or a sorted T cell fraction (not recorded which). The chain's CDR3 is CASSSLAVNEQFF. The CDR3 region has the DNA TGCGCCAGCAGCTCGCTAGCGGTCAATGAGCAGTTCTTC.